The 5 T cell receptor beta chains listed next were all sequenced from one sample in a study of cytomegalovirus exposure and HLA in healthy donors. It was with 60 Vbeta and 13 Jbeta primers that the PCR ran. The method was immunoSEQ multiplex PCR; TCRdb's version includes in-frame clones alone and lacks a portion of them. The sample contains 100,000 to 150,000 clones, over 60% of which appear only once. The sequenced sample was PBMCs. These receptors all stem from a woman between 55 and 75 years old in good health and CMV-seronegative.

The V call is TRBV11-2, the J call TRBJ1-3; TRBD1 is a possible D gene (5 bases). V lost 5 bases and J 11 bases, leaving 13 bases between the germline ends. The CDR3 is 12 residues long. Germline-derived CDR1 and CDR2 are SGHAT and FQNNGV. CDR3 nucleotide sequence: TGTGCCAGCAGCAAAGGGGCAAATCCCATATATTTT. Translation: CASSKGANPIYF.

The chain joins TRBV7-6 to TRBJ2-2; 8 bases align to TRBD2. The junction had 15 bases not matched to a gene; V was cut back by 2 bases and J by 4 bases. The CDR3 is 19 amino acids. Germline loops: CDR1 SGHVS, CDR2 FNYEAQ. The CDR3 sequence: CASSLWWVGLAGSTGELFF. In DNA form, the CDR3 reads TGTGCCAGCAGCTTATGGTGGGTCGGGTTAGCGGGGAGCACCGGGGAGCTGTTTTTT.

CDR3: CASRPGTGGTDTQYF. CDR3 coding DNA: TGCGCCAGCAGACCCGGGACAGGGGGGACAGATACGCAGTATTTT. The chain employs TRBV5-1 and TRBJ2-3; 11 nucleotides line up with TRBD1. Trimming removed 5 bases from V and 3 bases from J; junction bases left unmatched: 5. The germline CDR1 and CDR2 sequences are SGHRS and YFSETQ. The CDR3 spans 15 residues.

The chain links TRBV18 to TRBJ1-5, with D hard to call. Looked up from germline, CDR1 is KGHSH and CDR2 is LQKENI. Between the trimmed V and J ends, which lost 10 bases and 3 bases, there was a span of 13 bases. The CDR3 is made up of 13 amino acids. The CDR3 nucleotides are TGTGCCACGAGGGAGACTCTCAATCAGCCCCAGCATTTT. This gives the protein CATRETLNQPQHF.

The chain recombines TRBV19 with TRBJ1-1; D is undetermined. V was cut by 7 bases and J by 0 bases, with 12 bases left in between. Germline loops: CDR1 LNHDA, CDR2 SQIVND (reference sequence). This CDR3 has 14 residues. CDR3 loop: CASTPGSLNTEAFF. CDR3 nucleotide sequence: TGTGCCAGTACCCCGGGGAGCCTGAACACTGAAGCTTTCTTT.